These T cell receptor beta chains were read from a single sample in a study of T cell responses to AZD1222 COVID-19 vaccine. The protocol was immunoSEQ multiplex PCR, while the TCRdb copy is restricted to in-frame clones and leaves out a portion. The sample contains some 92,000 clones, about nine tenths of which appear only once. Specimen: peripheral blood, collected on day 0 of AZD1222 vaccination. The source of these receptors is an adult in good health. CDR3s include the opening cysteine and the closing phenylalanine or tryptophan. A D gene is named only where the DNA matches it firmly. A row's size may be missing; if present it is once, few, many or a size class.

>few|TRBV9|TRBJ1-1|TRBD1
CASSTVDRLLVNTEAFF
TGTGCCAGCAGCACCGTGGACAGGTTGTTAGTGAACACTGAAGCTTTCTTT
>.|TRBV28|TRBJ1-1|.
CASKGNTEAFF
TGTGCCAGCAAGGGGAACACTGAAGCTTTCTTT
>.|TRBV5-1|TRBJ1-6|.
CASSMGEYNSPLHF
TGCGCCAGCAGTATGGGGGAGTATAATTCACCCCTCCACTTT
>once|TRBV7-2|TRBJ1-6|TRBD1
CASSSETGWFSPLHF
TGTGCCAGCAGCTCCGAGACAGGGTGGTTTTCACCCCTCCACTTT
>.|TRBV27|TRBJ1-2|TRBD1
CASRRGRDYGYTF
TGTGCCAGCAGGAGGGGGCGCGACTATGGCTACACCTTC
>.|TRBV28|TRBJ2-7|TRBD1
CASSATGDPPYEQYF
TGTGCCAGCAGTGCCACAGGGGATCCGCCCTACGAGCAGTACTTC
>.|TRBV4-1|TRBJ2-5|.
CASSQAQAPETQYF
TGCGCCAGCAGCCAAGCCCAAGCTCCAGAGACCCAGTACTTC
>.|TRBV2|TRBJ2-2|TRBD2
CASSDASLTGGTGELFF
TGTGCCAGCAGTGACGCTAGCCTAACGGGAGGGACCGGGGAGCTGTTTTTT
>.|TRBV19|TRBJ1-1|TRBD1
CATTLTGGARTEAFF
TGTGCCACCACGCTGACAGGGGGCGCGAGGACTGAAGCTTTCTTT
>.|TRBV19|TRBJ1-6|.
CASRKQGGNSPLHF
TGTGCCAGTAGAAAACAGGGCGGGAATTCACCCCTCCACTTT
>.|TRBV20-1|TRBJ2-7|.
CSASRGFEQYF
TGCAGTGCTAGTCGGGGATTCGAGCAGTACTTC
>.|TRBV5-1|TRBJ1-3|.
CASSRGLGDTIYF
TGCGCCAGCAGCCGTGGGCTAGGGGACACCATATATTTT
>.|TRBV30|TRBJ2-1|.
CACTRQASYNEQFF
TGTGCCTGTACACGACAGGCCTCCTACAATGAGCAGTTCTTC
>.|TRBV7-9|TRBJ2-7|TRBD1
CASSLRGTGGPQGQYF
TGTGCCAGCAGCTTAAGAGGCACAGGGGGCCCCCAGGGGCAGTACTTC
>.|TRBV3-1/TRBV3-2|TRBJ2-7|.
CASSQDIAARDEQYF
TGTGCCAGCAGCCAAGATATAGCGGCGAGAGACGAGCAGTACTTC
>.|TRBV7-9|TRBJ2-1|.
CASSLTLDYNEQFF
TGTGCCAGCAGCTTAACACTGGACTACAATGAGCAGTTCTTC
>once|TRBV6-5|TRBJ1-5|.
CASSYGRGQPQHF
TGTGCCAGCAGTTACGGAAGGGGGCAGCCCCAGCATTTT
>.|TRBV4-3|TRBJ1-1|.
CASSQDYGGNTEAFF
TGCGCCAGCAGCCAAGATTATGGGGGGAACACTGAAGCTTTCTTT
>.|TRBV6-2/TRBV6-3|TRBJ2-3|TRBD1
CASSWTGGTDTQYF
TGTGCCAGCAGCTGGACAGGGGGGACAGATACGCAGTATTTT
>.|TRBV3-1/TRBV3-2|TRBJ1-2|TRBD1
CASRGTVANYGYTF
TGTGCCAGCAGGGGGACAGTCGCTAACTATGGCTACACCTTC
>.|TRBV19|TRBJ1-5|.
CAIQKRAPYQPQHF
TGTGCCATTCAGAAGAGGGCCCCATATCAGCCCCAGCATTTT
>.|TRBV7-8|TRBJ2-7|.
CASSLGGGATRYEQYF
TGTGCCAGCAGCCTAGGTGGGGGGGCCACTCGATACGAGCAGTACTTC
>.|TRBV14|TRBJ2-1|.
CASSQAPGSYNEQFF
TGTGCCAGCAGCCAAGCTCCAGGCTCCTACAATGAGCAGTTCTTC
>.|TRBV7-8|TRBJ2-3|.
CASSLPGDQGMGTDTQYF
TGTGCCAGCAGCTTACCAGGGGACCAGGGGATGGGCACAGATACGCAGTATTTT